This TCR beta chain was profiled in a study of T cells in Graves' hyperthyroidism and ophthalmopathy. V lost 10 bases and J 0 bases, leaving 11 bases between the germline ends. The length of the CDR3 is 13 residues. The V gene's germline CDR1 is SNHLY and CDR2 FYNNEI. Amplification of TCR beta CDR3 regions used RNA as the template. HTBI primers were used for first-round RT-PCR of the TCR CDR3. Using its own MiXCR run on the multiplex PCR reads, TCRdb lists one record per CDR3 protein. The table includes roughly 400,000 distinct CDR3 sequences, around 16% detected once. Uncontrolled infections, other autoimmune diseases, pregnancy or lactation led to exclusion of patients.

The genes are TRBV2 and TRBJ2-3; perhaps TRBD2 as D (6 bases). Sequencing input: blood. This sequence originates from a woman aged 18-35 years with Graves' hyperthyroidism that later progressed to Graves' ophthalmopathy. This chain's CDR3 is CAIRRDSTDTQYF. The DNA for the CDR3 is TGTGCCATCAGGAGGGACAGCACAGATACGCAGTATTTT.